This T cell receptor beta chain is drawn from a study of OX40 agonist ivuxolimab in advanced cancers. A word on this clone: What it recognizes is unknown.

The repertoire was sequenced with immunoSEQ multiplex PCR; TCRdb's copy has only in-frame clones and lacks some. The sample holds 18,000 or so clones, roughly 84% seen once. This CDR3 contains 12 residues. Trimming took 0 bases from V and 10 from J, leaving 10 bases between them. The V gene's germline CDR1 is GTSNPN and CDR2 SVGIG (reference sequence). Study-level findings and limits: The study found that CD8+ T cells averaged more expanded clones than CD4+.

The material was CD4+ or CD8+ T cells sorted from blood, obtained in a trial of the OX40 agonist ivuxolimab. This chain joins TRBV30 and TRBJ2-1; no reliable D call. The TCR was taken from an adult with an advanced solid tumor such as melanoma, head and neck, liver or kidney cancer. This CDR3 reads CAWSVPPAEQFF. As DNA, the CDR3 is TGTGCCTGGAGTGTACCCCCTGCGGAGCAGTTCTTC.